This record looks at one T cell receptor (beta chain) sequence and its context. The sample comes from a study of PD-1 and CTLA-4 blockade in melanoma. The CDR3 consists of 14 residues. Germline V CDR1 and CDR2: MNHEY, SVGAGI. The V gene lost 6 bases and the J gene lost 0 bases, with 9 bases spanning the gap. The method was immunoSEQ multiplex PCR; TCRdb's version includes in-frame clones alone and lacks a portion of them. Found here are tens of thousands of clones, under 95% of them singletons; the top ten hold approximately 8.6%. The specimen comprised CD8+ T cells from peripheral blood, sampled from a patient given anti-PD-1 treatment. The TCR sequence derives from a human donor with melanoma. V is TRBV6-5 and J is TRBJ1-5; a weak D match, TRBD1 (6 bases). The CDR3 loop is CASRDSFSNQPQHF. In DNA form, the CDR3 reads TGTGCCAGCAGGGACAGCTTTAGCAATCAGCCCCAGCATTTT.